This T cell receptor beta chain was captured by sequencing in a study of vaccination and CD4 T cells after COVID-19. Overall study context: Samples after vaccination came a median approximately 2.5 months past dose two, ranging 14 to 241. Study results and limitations: Spike mono-reactivity was evident in 304 of the 307 vaccine-specific clones derived from convalescent patients.

The study sequenced cultured CD4+ T cell DNA using the Oncomine TCR Beta short-read assay. TCRdb ran MiXCR on the PCR reads and lists one entry per CDR3 protein. The sample shows 13,000 to 15,000 distinct CDR3 sequences, roughly half of them seen only once. The CDR3 adds up to 11 amino acids, both ends counted. As concerns this clonotype: Its matching antigen is unknown. Since the CDR3 does not end with the conserved phenylalanine or tryptophan, this likely comes from a read error. Because the CDR3's place on the DNA is in doubt, the DNA is left out and the CDR3 is given as listed by TCRdb.

The treatment was: approximately 11-day PBMC culture with coronavirus spike peptide pools or control peptides (ViraFEST assay). ViraFEST stimulated the growth of antigen-specific T cells using peptide pools and subsequently profiled their TCRs by sequencing. The clonotype was recovered from a human donor with COVID-19. Sequenced here: cultured CD4+ T cells from blood, sampled after SARS-CoV-2 vaccination. The chain links TRBV21-1 to TRBJ2-1; the table names TRBD1, a call not compared with the DNA. TRBV21-1 is tagged as a pseudogene. The CDR3 region is CASHVDREGIP.